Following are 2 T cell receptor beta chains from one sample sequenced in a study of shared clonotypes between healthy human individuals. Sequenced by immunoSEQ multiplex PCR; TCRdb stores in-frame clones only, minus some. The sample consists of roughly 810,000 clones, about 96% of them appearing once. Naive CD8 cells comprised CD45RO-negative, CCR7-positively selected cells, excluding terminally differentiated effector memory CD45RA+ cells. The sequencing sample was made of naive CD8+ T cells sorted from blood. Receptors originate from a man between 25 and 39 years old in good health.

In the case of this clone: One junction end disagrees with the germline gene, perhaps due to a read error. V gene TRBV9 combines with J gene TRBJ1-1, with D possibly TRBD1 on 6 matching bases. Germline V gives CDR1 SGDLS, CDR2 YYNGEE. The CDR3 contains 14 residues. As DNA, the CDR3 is TGTGTCAGCAGCGTAACAGGGCACGGCACTGAAGCTTTCTTT. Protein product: CVSSVTGHGTEAFF.

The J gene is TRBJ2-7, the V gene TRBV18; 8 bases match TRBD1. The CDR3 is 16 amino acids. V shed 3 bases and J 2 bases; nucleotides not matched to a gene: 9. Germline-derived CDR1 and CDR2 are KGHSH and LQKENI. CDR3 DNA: TGTGCCAGCTCACCGTCCACAGGGGGTTCCACCTACGAGCAGTACTTC. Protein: CASSPSTGGSTYEQYF. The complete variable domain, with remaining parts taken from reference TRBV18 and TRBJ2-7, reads NAGVMQNPRHLVRRRGQEARLRCSPMKGHSHVYWYRQLPEEGLKFMVYLQKENIIDESGMPKERFSAEFPKEGPSILRIQQVVRGDSAAYFCASSPSTGGSTYEQYFGPGTRLTVT.